The source of this T cell receptor (beta chain) is a study of blood T cell repertoires in COVID-19. Produced via immunoSEQ multiplex PCR; TCRdb's table is partial and in-frame only. The sample includes hundreds of thousands of clones, 85% to 90% of them seen just once. The CDR3 runs 14 residues. The germline V gene has CDR1 SGHTA and CDR2 FQGNSA. J lost 0 bases, V lost 4 bases, and 1 base had no gene match. The chain recombines TRBV7-2 with TRBJ2-3, with 7 bases identical to TRBD2. This clonotype was obtained from a woman between 45 and 60 years old who had recovered from COVID-19. Sequenced sample: PBMCs or T cells enriched from blood (not recorded which). The CDR3 protein is CASSSSGSTDTQYF. CDR3 nucleotide sequence: TGTGCCAGCAGCTCTAGCGGAAGCACAGATACGCAGTATTTT.